This T cell receptor (beta chain) emerged from a study of preoperative IRX-2 immunotherapy in early breast cancer. Some clones are missing from TCRdb's copy, which holds only in-frame ones; the method was immunoSEQ multiplex PCR. The sample comprises fewer than 40,000 clones, nearly 95% of which are singletons, and roughly 6.5% rests with the top ten. This CDR3 has 13 residues. V shed 6 bases and J shed 8 bases, with 16 bases lying between them. CDR1 is MNHEY, CDR2 SVGAGI, per germline. Stated treatment: preoperative locoregional IRX-2 cytokine immunotherapy. Preoperative locoregional IRX-2 cytokine immunotherapy was tested in the phase Ib source study.

This TCR derives from a human donor with breast cancer. The rearrangement joins TRBV6-5 to TRBJ1-2, with TRBD1 as a possible D gene (5 bases). The material was obtained from a patient treated with IRX-2 immunotherapy. CDR3 nucleotides: TGTGCCAGCAGAACCGGGACCCATAAGGGCTACACCTTC. The encoded protein is CASRTGTHKGYTF.